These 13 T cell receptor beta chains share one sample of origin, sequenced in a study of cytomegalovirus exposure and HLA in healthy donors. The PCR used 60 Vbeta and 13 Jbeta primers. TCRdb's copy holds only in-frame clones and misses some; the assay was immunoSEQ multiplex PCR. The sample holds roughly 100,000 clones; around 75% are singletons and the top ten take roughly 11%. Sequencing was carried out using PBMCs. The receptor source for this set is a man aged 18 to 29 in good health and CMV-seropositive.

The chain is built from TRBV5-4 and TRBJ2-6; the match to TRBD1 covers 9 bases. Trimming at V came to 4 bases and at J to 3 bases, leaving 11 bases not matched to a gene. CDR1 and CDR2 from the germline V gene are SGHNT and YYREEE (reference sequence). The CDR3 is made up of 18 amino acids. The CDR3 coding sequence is TGTGCCAGCAGCCTAAACTCCGGGACAGGGCATGGGGCCAACGTCCTGACTTTC. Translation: CASSLNSGTGHGANVLTF.

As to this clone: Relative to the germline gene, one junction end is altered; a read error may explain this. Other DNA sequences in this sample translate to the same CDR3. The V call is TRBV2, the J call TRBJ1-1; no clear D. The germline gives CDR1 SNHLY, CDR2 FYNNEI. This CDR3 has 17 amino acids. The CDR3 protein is CASSVLSDTLRNTEAFF. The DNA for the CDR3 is TGTGCCAGCAGTGTCCTCAGTGACACCCTAAGGAACACTGAAGCTTTCTTC. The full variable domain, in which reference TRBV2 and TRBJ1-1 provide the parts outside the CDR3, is EPEVTQTPSHQVTQMGQEVILRCVPISNHLYFYWYRQILGQKVEFLVSFYNNEISEKSEIFDDQFSVERPDGSNFTLKIRSTKLEDSAMYFCASSVLSDTLRNTEAFFGQGTRLTVV.

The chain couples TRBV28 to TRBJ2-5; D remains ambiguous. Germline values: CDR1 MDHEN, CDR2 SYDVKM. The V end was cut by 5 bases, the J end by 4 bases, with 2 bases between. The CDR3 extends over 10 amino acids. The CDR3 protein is CASSLETQYF. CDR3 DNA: TGTGCCAGCAGTCTAGAGACCCAGTACTTC.

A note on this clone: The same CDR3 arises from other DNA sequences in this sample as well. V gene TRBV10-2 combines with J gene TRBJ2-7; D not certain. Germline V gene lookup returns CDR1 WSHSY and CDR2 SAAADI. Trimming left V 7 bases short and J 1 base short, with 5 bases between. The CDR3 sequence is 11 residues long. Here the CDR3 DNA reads TGCGCCAGCACTAGTTCCTACGAGCAGTACTTC. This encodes CASTSSYEQYF.

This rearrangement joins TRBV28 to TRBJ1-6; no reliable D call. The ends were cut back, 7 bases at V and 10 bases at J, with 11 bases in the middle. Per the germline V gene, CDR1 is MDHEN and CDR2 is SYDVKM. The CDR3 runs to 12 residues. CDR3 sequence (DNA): TGTGCCAGCACGGCGGCGGGGTCACCCCTCCACTTT. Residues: CASTAAGSPLHF.

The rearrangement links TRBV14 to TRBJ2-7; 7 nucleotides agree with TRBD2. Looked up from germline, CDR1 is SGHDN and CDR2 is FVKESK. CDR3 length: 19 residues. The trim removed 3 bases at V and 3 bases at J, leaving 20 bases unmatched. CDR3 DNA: TGTGCCAGCAGCCACCTTTACCCCTTCTCGAGCGGGGAGTACTACGAGCAGTACTTC. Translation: CASSHLYPFSSGEYYEQYF.

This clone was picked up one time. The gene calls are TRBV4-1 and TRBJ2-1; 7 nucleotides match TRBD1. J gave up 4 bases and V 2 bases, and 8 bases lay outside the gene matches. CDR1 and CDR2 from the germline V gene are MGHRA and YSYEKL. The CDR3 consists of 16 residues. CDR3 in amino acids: CASSQRYRDSYNEQFF. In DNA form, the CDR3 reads TGCGCCAGCAGCCAACGATACCGGGACAGTTACAATGAGCAGTTCTTC.

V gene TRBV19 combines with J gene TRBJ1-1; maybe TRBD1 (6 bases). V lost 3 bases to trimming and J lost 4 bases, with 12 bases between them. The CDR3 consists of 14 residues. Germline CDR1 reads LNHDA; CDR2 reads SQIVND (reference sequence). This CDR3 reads CASSMGGGITEAFF. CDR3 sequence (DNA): TGTGCCAGTAGTATGGGGGGGGGCATCACTGAAGCTTTCTTT.

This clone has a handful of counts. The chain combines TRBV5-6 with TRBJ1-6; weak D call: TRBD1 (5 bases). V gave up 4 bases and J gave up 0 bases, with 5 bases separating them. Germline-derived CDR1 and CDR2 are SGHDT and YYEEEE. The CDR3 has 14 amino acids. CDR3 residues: CASSRGSYNSPLHF. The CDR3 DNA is TGTGCCAGCAGCAGGGGCTCCTATAATTCACCCCTCCACTTT. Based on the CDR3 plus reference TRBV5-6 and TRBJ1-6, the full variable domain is DAGVTQSPTHLIKTRGQQVTLRCSPKSGHDTVSWYQQALGQGPQFIFQYYEEEERQRGNFPDRFSGHQFPNYSSELNVNALLLGDSALYLCASSRGSYNSPLHFGNGTRLTVT.

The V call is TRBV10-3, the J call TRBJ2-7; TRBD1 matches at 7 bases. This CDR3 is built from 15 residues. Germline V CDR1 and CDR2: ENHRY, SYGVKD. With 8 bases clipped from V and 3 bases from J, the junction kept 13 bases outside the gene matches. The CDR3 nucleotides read TGTGCCATCCTCATAACGGGACAGCCACTCTACGAGCAGTACTTC. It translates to CAILITGQPLYEQYF.

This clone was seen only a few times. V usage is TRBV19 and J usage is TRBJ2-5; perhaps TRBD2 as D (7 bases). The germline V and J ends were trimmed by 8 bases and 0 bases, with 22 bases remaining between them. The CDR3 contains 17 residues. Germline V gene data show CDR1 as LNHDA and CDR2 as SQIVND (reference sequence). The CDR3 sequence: CASPGGASLPHQETQYF. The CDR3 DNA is TGTGCCAGTCCTGGGGGGGCTAGCTTGCCACACCAAGAGACCCAGTACTTC.

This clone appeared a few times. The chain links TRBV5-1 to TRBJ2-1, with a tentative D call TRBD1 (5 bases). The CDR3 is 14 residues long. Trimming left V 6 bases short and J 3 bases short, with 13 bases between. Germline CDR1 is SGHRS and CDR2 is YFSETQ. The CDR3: CASNSDSSYNEQFF. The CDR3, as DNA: TGCGCCAGCAACAGTGACAGCAGCTACAATGAGCAGTTCTTC.

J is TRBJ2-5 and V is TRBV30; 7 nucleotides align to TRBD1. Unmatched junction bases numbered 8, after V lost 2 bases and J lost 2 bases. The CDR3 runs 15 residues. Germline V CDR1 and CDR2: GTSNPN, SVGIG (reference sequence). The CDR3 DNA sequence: TGTGCCTGGAGTCTGACAGGGAAATTTCAAGAGACCCAGTACTTC. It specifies CAWSLTGKFQETQYF.